These 21 T cell receptor beta chains share one sample of origin, sequenced in a study of regulatory T cells in long-lasting Graves disease. The time point: newly diagnosed GD, antithyroid drugs for less than 3 months. Researchers made the TCR library from RNA that was extracted from PBMCs. With iRepertoire HTBI primers and Arm-PCR of CDR3 regions, TCR beta libraries were built. Each CDR3 protein gets one entry after TCRdb re-called the multiplex PCR reads with MiXCR. Found here are fewer than 550,000 distinct CDR3 sequences, about a sixth of them singletons; the top ten hold about 25%. This same sample was also taken into another study, of T cells in Graves' hyperthyroidism and ophthalmopathy.

The source was peripheral blood mononuclear cells (PBMCs), collected at new diagnosis, from a patient treated with antithyroid drugs. These receptors were collected from a woman younger than 35 with Graves disease.

This clonotype was observed a few times. This chain joins TRBV3-1 and TRBJ2-3; D remains unclear. V lost 6 bases and J lost 1, with 11 bases in between. This CDR3 comprises 14 residues. The germline V gene has CDR1 LGHDT and CDR2 YNNKEL (reference sequence). The chain's CDR3 is CASRETWGTDTQYF. CDR3 DNA: TGTGCCAGCAGGGAGACTTGGGGCACAGATACGCAGTATTTT.

The gene calls are TRBV30 and TRBJ1-1, with 10 bases matching TRBD1. The CDR3 has 16 residues. Germline CDR1 is GTSNPN and CDR2 is SVGIG (reference sequence). Losses at the gene ends were 0 bases for V and 6 bases for J; bases not matched to a gene: 10. The CDR3 DNA sequence: TGTGCCTGGAGTGTCTTCGGGGGACAGGGGACCCCTGAAGCTTTCTTT. This gives the protein CAWSVFGGQGTPEAFF.

A remark on this clonotype: A read error is possible here, since a much larger clone lies one base away. V usage is TRBV20-1 and J usage is TRBJ2-1, with D perhaps being TRBD1 or TRBD2 (5 bases each). Trimming stripped 0 bases from V and 10 bases from J, with 16 bases between. Germline CDR1 DFQATT, CDR2 SNEGSKA (reference sequence). This CDR3 comprises 14 residues. CDR3 loop: CSARDLQWGYEQFF. Here the CDR3 DNA reads TGCAGTGCTAGAGATCTACAGTGGGGGTACGAGCAGTTCTTC.

This clonotype was counted ten times or more. V usage is TRBV30 and J usage is TRBJ1-5; perhaps TRBD1 as D (5 bases). CDR1 is GTSNPN and CDR2 is SVGIG in the germline V gene (reference sequence). The CDR3 extends over 16 amino acids. Between the trimmed V and J ends, which lost 1 base and 5 bases, there was a span of 18 bases. Here the CDR3 DNA reads TGTGCCTGGAGTGGGACAACAACAGGACCCGATCAGCCCCAGCATTTT. It codes for CAWSGTTTGPDQPQHF.

This clonotype was counted at least ten times. V is TRBV7-8 and J is TRBJ2-1; TRBD2 matches at 7 bases. CDR3 length: 20 residues. Germline lookup yields CDR1 SGHVS and CDR2 FQNEAQ. The J segment lost 2 bases and the V segment lost 5 bases, leaving 21 bases of the junction unmatched. CDR3 sequence reads: CASSTYISYTGTKTYNEQFF. The CDR3 coding sequence is TGTGCCAGCAGCACCTATATCTCCTATACCGGGACTAAAACCTACAATGAGCAGTTCTTC.

This clonotype occurred a few times. The V call is TRBV7-3, the J call TRBJ2-2; D is unclear. Trimming took off 5 bases at V and 4 bases at J, with 17 bases between the two ends. The CDR3 has 16 amino acids. The germline CDR1 and CDR2 sequences are SGHTA and FQGTGA. The CDR3 is CASSTLPQTGTGELFF. The CDR3 nucleotides are TGTGCCAGCAGCACCTTGCCCCAAACGGGCACCGGGGAGCTGTTTTTT.

This clonotype was counted at least ten times. The chain carries TRBV6-1 and TRBJ2-7; D might be TRBD2 (5 bases). The CDR3 spans 18 residues. CDR1 and CDR2 from the germline V gene are MNHNS and SASEGT. Deletions cut 0 bases from V and 3 bases from J, with 21 bases between. CDR3 residues: CASSEAEREGFIVYEQYF. The CDR3 coding sequence is TGTGCCAGCAGTGAAGCGGAGAGGGAAGGTTTTATTGTCTACGAGCAGTACTTC.

This clonotype was seen many times. V gene TRBV11-2 combines with J gene TRBJ2-5; weak D call: TRBD1 (6 bases). V lost 5 bases to trimming and J lost 5 bases, with 18 bases between them. CDR1 is SGHAT, CDR2 FQNNGV, per germline. The CDR3 has 15 residues. CDR3 bases: TGTGCCAGCAGCGAAGACAGGTTCCCTTGGGAGACCCAGTACTTC. It yields the protein CASSEDRFPWETQYF.

This clonotype was recorded at least ten times. The chain employs TRBV18 and TRBJ2-7; 10 bases fit TRBD2. The germline V gene has CDR1 KGHSH and CDR2 LQKENI. The CDR3 has 15 amino acids. V dropped 6 bases and J dropped 4; count of bases not matched to a gene: 9. The CDR3 loop is CASSVGLAVLYEQYF. CDR3 nucleotide sequence: TGTGCCAGCTCGGTAGGACTAGCGGTTTTGTACGAGCAGTACTTC.

Note on this clonotype: With only one base between it and a far larger clone, this is likely a read error. The chain has TRBV5-5 and TRBJ2-5; no firm D call. Germline CDR1 SGHKS, CDR2 YYEKEE (reference sequence). The length of the CDR3 is 17 residues. Trimming took off 3 bases at V and 11 bases at J, with 29 bases between the two ends. The DNA for the CDR3 is TGTGCCAGCAGCTATCGTGTTTCCACAACCACCTACAATGAGCAGTACTTC. Its translation: CASSYRVSTTTYNEQYF.

The J gene is TRBJ2-1, the V gene TRBV4-1; TRBD2 matches 14 bases. The CDR3 sequence is 16 residues long. J gave up 6 bases and V 4 bases, and 5 bases lay outside the gene matches. Germline loops: CDR1 MGHRA, CDR2 YSYEKL. The CDR3 DNA is TGCGCCAGCAGCCGAGAGACTAGCGGGAGGGGCAATGAGCAGTTCTTC. Translating gives CASSRETSGRGNEQFF.

This chain links TRBV19 with TRBJ2-2, with D possibly being TRBD1 (5 bases). V shed 3 bases and J shed 2 bases, with 19 bases lying between them. Germline V CDR1 and CDR2: LNHDA, SQIVND (reference sequence). This CDR3 is built from 18 residues. The CDR3 is CASSIYRRTRTNTGELFF. The CDR3 nucleotides read TGTGCCAGTAGTATCTACAGGAGAACCCGTACCAACACCGGGGAGCTGTTTTTT.

This clonotype was found many times. The chain joins TRBV5-1 to TRBJ2-1; 9 bases line up with TRBD2. The CDR3 runs to 16 residues. In germline, CDR1 is SGHRS, CDR2 YFSETQ. J was trimmed by 0 bases and V by 0 bases; bases with no gene match: 1. CDR3 in amino acids: CASSLVSGSSYNEQFF. CDR3 nucleotides: TGCGCCAGCAGCTTGGTTAGCGGGAGCTCCTACAATGAGCAGTTCTTC.

About this clonotype: This clone may be a read error of a much larger clone one base away. The chain couples TRBV11-2 to TRBJ2-5, with 13 bases matching TRBD2. The V gene's germline CDR1 is SGHAT and CDR2 FQNNGV. The CDR3 has 15 residues. The DNA of the CDR3 is TGTGCCAGCAGCCATCCCGGGACTAGCGGGGAGACCCAGGACTTC. Its protein product is CASSHPGTSGETQDF.

Many counts were recorded for this clonotype. The V and J genes are TRBV3-1 and TRBJ2-7; a possible D gene is TRBD2 (6 bases). CDR3 length equals 13 residues. Per germline, CDR1 LGHDT and CDR2 YNNKEL (reference sequence). With 4 bases removed from V and 2 bases from J, the gap between germline ends came to 9 bases. CDR3 residues: CASSRTTTYEQYF. CDR3 DNA: TGTGCCAGCAGCCGGACTACCACCTACGAGCAGTACTTC.

The chain carries TRBV11-2 and TRBJ1-2; D not resolved. CDR1 is SGHAT, CDR2 FQNNGV, per germline. The CDR3 length is 14 residues. V lost 1 base, J lost 3 bases, and 9 bases lay in between. CDR3: CASSLVREDYGYTF. CDR3 in DNA: TGTGCCAGCAGCTTAGTGAGAGAAGACTATGGCTACACCTTC.

This clonotype was picked up many times. V usage is TRBV28 and J usage is TRBJ1-4, with 9 bases aligning to TRBD1. Germline V gene lookup returns CDR1 MDHEN and CDR2 SYDVKM. V was clipped by 7 bases and J by 2 bases; unmatched bases: 11. The CDR3 extends over 17 amino acids. CDR3 region: CASTLRDRDMTNEKLFF. The CDR3 nucleotides are TGTGCCAGCACCTTGAGGGACAGGGACATGACTAATGAAAAACTGTTTTTT.

The chain joins TRBV27 to TRBJ2-5, with 8 bases lining up with TRBD2. CDR1 MNHEY and CDR2 SMNVEV come from the germline V gene (reference sequence). This CDR3 contains 16 residues. Germline trimming cut 6 bases from V and 4 bases from J; bases unmatched to any gene: 13. The CDR3 DNA reads as TGTGCCAGCAGGGGCTCGGGAGGGATTCTATCAGAGACCCAGTACTTC. It translates to CASRGSGGILSETQYF.

This clonotype was counted only a few times. J is TRBJ2-3 and V is TRBV20-1; 14 nucleotides line up with TRBD2. With V trimmed by 1 base and J by 4 bases, 7 bases remained unmatched. The CDR3 spans 17 residues. The V gene's germline CDR1 is DFQATT and CDR2 SNEGSKA (reference sequence). CDR3 loop: CSARVGGLAGVPDTQYF. CDR3 bases: TGCAGTGCTAGAGTAGGGGGACTAGCGGGAGTTCCAGATACGCAGTATTTT.

This clonotype was picked up many times. The V and J genes are TRBV20-1 and TRBJ2-7, with 8 bases fitting TRBD2. The CDR3 runs 16 residues. Unmatched junction bases numbered 11, after V lost 0 bases and J lost 4 bases. CDR1 DFQATT and CDR2 SNEGSKA come from the germline V gene (reference sequence). The CDR3 DNA reads TGCAGTGCTAGAGACCAACTAGCGGCCCATCTATACGAGCAGTACTTC. It is translated as CSARDQLAAHLYEQYF.

This clonotype was found a few times. The CDR3 here is CSAGGNVLGTDTQYF. CDR3 nucleotide sequence: TGCAGTGCTGGGGGGAATGTTCTCGGCACAGATACGCAGTATTTT. The rearrangement links TRBV20-1 to TRBJ2-3; weak D call: TRBD2 (6 bases). Trimming pared 5 bases from V and 1 base from J, leaving 16 bases between. Germline-derived CDR1 and CDR2 are DFQATT and SNEGSKA (reference sequence). This CDR3 is built from 15 residues.